A selection of T cell receptor beta chains follows, all from one sample in a study of human versus mouse CDR3 diversity and MHC coevolution. Using immunoSEQ multiplex PCR, the repertoire was profiled, and TCRdb retains in-frame clones only, with some absent. The sample has 50,000 to 65,000 clones; about 93% are singletons. Sequences were obtained from naive CD4+ T cells from blood. The receptors derive from a person in their sixties in good health. The CDR3 runs from the conserved cysteine through the conserved F or W. D genes are given only for firm matches. Only some rows state a clone size, as once, few, many or a class for expanded clones.

d_call	v_call	j_call	clone_size	cdr3_aa	cdr3_nt
TRBD1	TRBV6-1	TRBJ1-5	.	CASSTGGGQPQHF	TGTGCCAGCAGTACAGGGGGCGGGCAGCCCCAGCATTTT
.	TRBV7-3	TRBJ2-7	.	CASSLGQGGSYEQYF	TGTGCCAGCAGCTTAGGGCAGGGGGGATCCTACGAGCAGTACTTC
.	TRBV5-1	TRBJ2-3	.	CASSSGQYTDTQYF	TGCGCCAGCAGCAGCGGACAGTACACAGATACGCAGTATTTT
TRBD2	TRBV19	TRBJ2-7	.	CASSPRLASYQEQYF	TGTGCCAGTAGTCCAAGACTAGCATCCTACCAGGAGCAGTACTTC
TRBD1	TRBV29-1	TRBJ1-2	.	CSVKSSGQGAGYTF	TGCAGCGTTAAAAGTTCGGGACAGGGTGCTGGCTACACCTTC
TRBD2	TRBV30	TRBJ2-7	.	CAWSVPPAGVSYEQYF	TGTGCCTGGAGTGTCCCGCCAGCGGGAGTCTCTTACGAGCAGTACTTC
TRBD1	TRBV10-3	TRBJ2-1	once	CAISEGDRAQFF	TGTGCCATCAGTGAGGGTGACAGGGCCCAGTTCTTC
TRBD2	TRBV9	TRBJ2-3	.	CASSVPLAGGLDTQYF	TGTGCCAGCAGCGTACCACTAGCGGGAGGCTTAGATACGCAGTATTTT
TRBD1	TRBV6-1	TRBJ1-5	.	CASSANLGTGYVNQPQHF	TGTGCCAGCAGTGCGAACCTGGGGACAGGGTATGTCAATCAGCCCCAGCATTTT
.	TRBV29-1	TRBJ2-1	.	CSVEDGASADNEQFF	TGCAGCGTTGAAGATGGGGCTAGCGCGGACAATGAGCAGTTCTTC
TRBD2	TRBV10-3	TRBJ2-5	.	CAISEPAGGETQYF	TGTGCCATCAGTGAGCCAGCGGGAGGTGAGACCCAGTACTTC
.	TRBV5-1	TRBJ2-2	.	CASSLDGSNTGELFF	TGCGCCAGCAGCTTGGACGGTAGTAACACCGGGGAGCTGTTTTTT
TRBD2	TRBV19	TRBJ2-5	few	CASSAGTTEETQYF	TGTGCCAGTAGTGCCGGGACTACAGAAGAGACCCAGTACTTC
.	TRBV11-2	TRBJ2-5	.	CASSFRGLQETQYF	TGTGCCAGCAGCTTTAGGGGACTCCAAGAGACCCAGTACTTC
TRBD2	TRBV7-9	TRBJ2-1	once	CASSLGLRREVKDEQFF	TGTGCCAGCAGCTTAGGCCTGAGGCGGGAGGTCAAGGATGAGCAGTTCTTC
.	TRBV21-1	TRBJ2-7	.	CASTRARGPSYEQYF	TGTGCCAGCACCAGGGCCAGGGGACCCTCCTACGAGCAGTACTTC
.	TRBV5-4	TRBJ1-4	.	CASSLGGPATNEKLFF	TGTGCCAGCAGCTTGGGGGGGCCAGCAACTAATGAAAAACTGTTTTTT
.	TRBV14	TRBJ2-1	.	CASSQDIAIVNNEQFF	TGTGCCAGCAGCCAAGACATAGCGATAGTCAACAATGAGCAGTTCTTC
TRBD2	TRBV19	TRBJ2-7	.	CASRGTSGSRPSYEQYF	TGTGCCAGTAGGGGGACTAGCGGGAGTCGGCCTTCCTACGAGCAGTACTTC
TRBD1	TRBV6-5	TRBJ1-2	.	CASRDRTGGVVYTF	TGTGCCAGCAGGGATAGGACAGGCGGCGTAGTCTACACCTTC
TRBD1	TRBV5-1	TRBJ2-7	.	CASSLVAGGQDPTGQYF	TGCGCCAGCAGCTTGGTGGCAGGGGGACAGGACCCTACGGGGCAGTACTTC
.	TRBV5-4	TRBJ1-2	.	CASISREDYGYTF	TGTGCCAGCATCTCGAGGGAAGACTATGGCTACACCTTC
.	TRBV5-1	TRBJ2-5	.	CASSLDRVQTQYF	TGCGCCAGCAGCTTGGACAGGGTACAGACCCAGTACTTC
.	TRBV19	TRBJ1-3	few	CASSIQSGAGNTIYF	TGTGCCAGTAGTATCCAGTCAGGGGCGGGAAACACCATATATTTT
.	TRBV15	TRBJ2-3	.	CATSSGVSTDTQYF	TGTGCCACCAGCAGCGGGGTTAGCACAGATACGCAGTATTTT
.	TRBV19	TRBJ1-5	.	CASSIGGGLRNQPQHF	TGTGCCAGTAGTATAGGTGGAGGGTTGCGCAATCAGCCCCAGCATTTT
.	TRBV4-1	TRBJ1-2	.	CASSLQMQGNLGGYTF	TGCGCCAGCAGCCTTCAGATGCAGGGTAACTTAGGCGGCTACACCTTC
TRBD2	TRBV7-3	TRBJ2-3	once	CASSSSGMDTDTQYF	TGTGCCAGCAGCTCTAGCGGGATGGACACAGATACGCAGTATTTT
.	TRBV2	TRBJ1-5	.	CASSESHNQPQHF	TGTGCCAGCAGTGAATCCCACAATCAGCCCCAGCATTTT
TRBD2	TRBV10-1	TRBJ2-2	.	CASRKAYGLAGNTGELFF	TGCGCCAGCAGGAAGGCTTATGGGCTAGCGGGAAACACCGGGGAGCTGTTTTTT
.	TRBV7-2	TRBJ2-3	.	CASSLGGNGEDTQYF	TGTGCCAGCAGCTTAGGCGGGAATGGAGAAGATACGCAGTATTTT
TRBD1	TRBV5-4	TRBJ1-2	.	CASSQGTGEQYGYTF	TGTGCCAGCAGCCAGGGGACAGGGGAACAGTATGGCTACACCTTC
.	TRBV10-3	TRBJ2-4	.	CAISQLEDIQYF	TGTGCCATCAGCCAACTAGAGGACATTCAGTACTTC
.	TRBV7-2	TRBJ2-7	.	CASSAIAYEQYF	TGTGCCAGCAGCGCAATAGCCTACGAGCAGTACTTC
TRBD1	TRBV5-1	TRBJ1-2	.	CASSPDREEGYTF	TGCGCCAGCAGCCCTGACAGGGAGGAAGGCTACACCTTC
.	TRBV30	TRBJ2-3	.	CANSGPSTDTQYF	TGTGCGAATAGCGGACCTAGCACAGATACGCAGTATTTT
.	TRBV10-3	TRBJ1-1	few	CAINWDTNTEAFF	TGTGCCATCAATTGGGACACGAACACTGAAGCTTTCTTT
.	TRBV5-4	TRBJ2-3	.	CASSLAGGLPTDTQYF	TGTGCCAGCAGCTTGGCCGGAGGACTACCTACAGATACGCAGTATTTT
.	TRBV7-8	TRBJ1-1	.	CASSSLSGLNTEAFF	TGTGCCAGCAGCAGCTTGTCAGGTTTGAACACTGAAGCTTTCTTT
TRBD2	TRBV27	TRBJ2-1	once	CASSSPSGRIGEGEQFF	TGTGCCAGCAGTTCCCCTAGCGGGAGGATCGGGGAGGGTGAGCAGTTCTTC
.	TRBV7-8	TRBJ2-1	.	CASSSLAGASYNEQFF	TGTGCCAGCAGCTCCTTGGCGGGGGCGTCCTACAATGAGCAGTTCTTC
.	TRBV19	TRBJ1-5	.	CASSIQGLGGNQPQHF	TGTGCCAGTAGCATACAGGGTCTTGGAGGCAATCAGCCCCAGCATTTT
TRBD2	TRBV7-9	TRBJ2-5	.	CASSLAGTSQETQYF	TGTGCCAGCAGCTTAGCCGGGACTAGCCAAGAGACCCAGTACTTC
.	TRBV18	TRBJ2-2	few	CASSDTEYTGELFF	TGTGCCAGCTCCGATACAGAGTACACCGGGGAGCTGTTTTTT
TRBD2	TRBV7-6	TRBJ2-7	.	CASSLRRTSGRAVHEQYF	TGTGCCAGCAGCCTTAGGCGGACTAGCGGGAGGGCTGTCCACGAGCAGTACTTC
.	TRBV9	TRBJ2-1	.	CASSVVGGITSGEQFF	TGTGCCAGCAGCGTAGTAGGCGGGATCACTTCAGGAGAGCAGTTCTTC
TRBD1	TRBV11-2	TRBJ2-3	.	CASSDRARARAQYF	TGTGCCAGCAGCGACAGGGCTCGGGCTAGGGCGCAGTATTTT
TRBD2	TRBV7-8	TRBJ2-2	.	CASSLALGLAGGNTGELFF	TGTGCCAGCAGCTTAGCGCTAGGACTAGCGGGAGGCAACACCGGGGAGCTGTTTTTT
TRBD1	TRBV9	TRBJ1-5	.	CASSTGTGPNQPQHF	TGTGCCAGCAGCACCGGGACAGGCCCCAATCAGCCCCAGCATTTT
.	TRBV7-9	TRBJ1-2	.	CASSFLGDYGYTF	TGTGCCAGCAGCTTTCTCGGAGACTATGGCTACACCTTC
TRBD1	TRBV4-2	TRBJ2-3	.	CASSQVDDRGDTQYF	TGTGCCAGCAGCCAAGTCGATGACAGGGGGGATACGCAGTATTTT
TRBD1	TRBV7-9	TRBJ2-7	once	CASSFPDRAYEQYF	TGTGCCAGCAGCTTCCCCGACAGGGCCTACGAGCAGTACTTC
.	TRBV5-1	TRBJ1-4	.	CASSRSPTNEKLFF	TGCGCCAGCAGCCGAAGCCCAACTAATGAAAAACTGTTTTTT
TRBD2	TRBV7-8	TRBJ2-1	.	CASSVRWGAGGGVVGEQFF	TGTGCCAGCAGCGTTAGGTGGGGGGCGGGAGGGGGTGTGGTGGGTGAGCAGTTCTTC
TRBD2	TRBV5-1	TRBJ2-7	.	CASSPGTSYYEQYF	TGCGCCAGCAGCCCTGGGACTAGCTACTACGAGCAGTACTTC
.	TRBV19	TRBJ1-1	.	CASSTQRNTEAFF	TGTGCCAGTAGTACACAGAGGAACACTGAAGCTTTCTTT
TRBD1	TRBV9	TRBJ2-7	.	CASSVGGTGTYEQYF	TGTGCCAGCAGCGTAGGGGGGACAGGGACCTACGAGCAGTACTTC